The 8 T cell receptor beta chains reported below all come from one sample, sequenced in a study of cytomegalovirus exposure and HLA in healthy donors. PCR used 60 Vbeta primers and 13 Jbeta primers. Sequencing was performed with immunoSEQ multiplex PCR; in TCRdb, only in-frame clones are kept and a portion is missing. This table holds fewer than 150,000 clones, approximately 80% found once. Sequences were obtained from PBMCs. The receptors derive from a male donor in good health and CMV-seronegative.

The chain has TRBV14 and TRBJ1-1; maybe TRBD1 (5 bases). Trimming left V 9 bases short and J 1 base short, with 18 bases between. CDR1 and CDR2 (germline): SGHDN, FVKESK. CDR3 length: 15 amino acids. The CDR3 nucleotides are TGTGCCAGTTCCAAACCAGGGATCCGGAACACTGAAGCTTTCTTT. Protein product: CASSKPGIRNTEAFF.

The V gene is TRBV9, the J gene TRBJ2-5; 7 positions match TRBD2. CDR3 size: 16 residues. V was pared by 0 bases and J by 3 bases, with 8 bases of the junction left unmatched. Germline CDR1 reads SGDLS; CDR2 reads YYNGEE. This CDR3 is CASSVALRAGEETQYF. In nucleotides, the CDR3 is TGTGCCAGCAGCGTAGCTCTTCGGGCGGGAGAAGAGACCCAGTACTTC.

The chain combines TRBV7-9 with TRBJ2-2; D is perhaps TRBD1 (6 bases). CDR1 and CDR2 (germline): SEHNR, FQNEAQ (reference sequence). Trimming stripped 5 bases from V and 4 bases from J, with 14 bases between. The CDR3 is 15 residues long. CDR3 DNA: TGTGCCAGCAGCCCCACCGGGACACCCACCGGGGAGCTGTTTTTT. This sequence encodes CASSPTGTPTGELFF.

V usage is TRBV7-6 and J usage is TRBJ2-1, with 11 bases identical to TRBD1. V was clipped by 9 bases and J by 5 bases; unmatched bases: 6. CDR3 length equals 14 residues. Germline CDR1 and CDR2: SGHVS and FNYEAQ. CDR3 coding DNA: TGTGCCAGTGGTGCGGGACAGGGGGACAATGAGCAGTTCTTC. As protein: CASGAGQGDNEQFF.

This clone turned up a few times. V usage is TRBV7-9 and J usage is TRBJ2-5; 15 bases are shared with TRBD2. The CDR3 runs to 16 residues. Germline CDR1 reads SEHNR; CDR2 reads FQNEAQ (reference sequence). Unmatched junction bases numbered 2, after V lost 1 base and J lost 5 bases. The CDR3 loop is CASSLVGLAGGETQYF. CDR3 bases: TGTGCCAGCAGCTTAGTCGGACTAGCGGGAGGGGAGACCCAGTACTTC.

This rearrangement joins TRBV9 to TRBJ2-2; D ambiguous. V shed 5 bases and J shed 1 base, with 9 bases lying between them. The CDR3 totals 14 residues. Germline V CDR1 and CDR2: SGDLS, YYNGEE. CDR3 protein: CASSELVNTGELFF. The CDR3 nucleotides read TGTGCCAGCAGTGAGTTAGTGAACACCGGGGAGCTGTTTTTT.

This chain uses TRBV19 with TRBJ2-7; 10 nucleotides align to TRBD2. CDR1 is LNHDA and CDR2 is SQIVND in the germline V gene (reference sequence). The CDR3 covers 11 residues. V lost 6 bases and J lost 9; bases outside the gene matches: 2. This CDR3 is CASRRLAGQYF. The DNA for the CDR3 is TGTGCCAGTAGGCGACTAGCGGGGCAGTACTTC.

The J gene is TRBJ2-7, the V gene TRBV7-2; tentatively, D is TRBD1 (5 bases). Germline CDR1 SGHTA, CDR2 FQGNSA. This CDR3 region has 14 residues. The V end lost 1 base, the J end lost 8 bases, and 15 bases lay between the germline ends. The CDR3 loop reads CASSLVTGPGKQYF. Written as DNA, the CDR3 is TGTGCCAGCAGCTTAGTTACAGGTCCGGGCAAGCAGTACTTC. Full variable domain (missing parts from reference TRBV7-2 and TRBJ2-7): GAGVSQSPSNKVTEKGKDVELRCDPISGHTALYWYRQSLGQGLEFLIYFQGNSAPDKSGLPSDRFSAERTGGSVSTLTIQRTQQEDSAVYLCASSLVTGPGKQYFGPGTRLTVT.